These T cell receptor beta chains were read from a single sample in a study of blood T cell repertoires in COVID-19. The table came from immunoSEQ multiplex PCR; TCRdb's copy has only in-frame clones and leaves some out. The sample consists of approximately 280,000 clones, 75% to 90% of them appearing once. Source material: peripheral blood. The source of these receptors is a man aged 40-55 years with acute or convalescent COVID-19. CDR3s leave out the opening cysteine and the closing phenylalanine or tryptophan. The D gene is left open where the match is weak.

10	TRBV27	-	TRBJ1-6	ASGFEGSPLH
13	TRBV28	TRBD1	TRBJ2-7	ASKSSGQGSYEQY
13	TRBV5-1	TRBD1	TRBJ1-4	ASSLRTGNNEKLF
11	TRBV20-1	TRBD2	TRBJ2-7	SASKLAGVEQY
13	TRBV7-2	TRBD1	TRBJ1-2	ASSSSLGTGYGYT
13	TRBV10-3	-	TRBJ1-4	AISGGQRTNEKLF
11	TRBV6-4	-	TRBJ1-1	ASSDEAYTEAF
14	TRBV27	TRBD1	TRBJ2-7	ASRKNTRTGGYEQY
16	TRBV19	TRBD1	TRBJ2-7	ASSTHLPGQGIPYEQY
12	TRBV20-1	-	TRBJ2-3	SASRRASTDTQY
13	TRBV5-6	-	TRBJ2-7	ASSSVGGPSYEQY
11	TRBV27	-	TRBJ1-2	ASSPQGYYGYT
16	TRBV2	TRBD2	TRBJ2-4	ASSGTSGGAGAKNIQY
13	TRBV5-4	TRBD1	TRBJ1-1	ASSFYGTGGIEAF
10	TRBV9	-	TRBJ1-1	ASSRGGTEAF
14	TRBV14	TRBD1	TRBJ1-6	ASSVLQGSNNSPLH
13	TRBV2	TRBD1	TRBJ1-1	ASSKGQGANWEAF